The 25 T cell receptor beta chains given below trace back to one sample, sequenced in a study of cytomegalovirus exposure and HLA in healthy donors (dated by TCRdb to about 2017). Library prep was done by the immunoSEQ multiplex PCR assay. For the multiplex PCR, a mixture combining 60 forward primers for TCR Vbeta segments and 13 reverse primers for TCR Jbeta segments was used. TCRdb re-hosts the immuneACCESS table, in-frame sequences only. Its copies lack some clones; in the studies checked, an unresolved V gene accounts for under half of them, and the cause for the rest is not known. The sample table contains about 160,000 clones; only one count was recorded for roughly 80% of them. Roughly 3.5% of the sample is held by the ten biggest clonotypes. Sequencing used PBMCs. The receptors were gathered from a man under 40 in good health and CMV-seropositive.

The genes are TRBV27 and TRBJ2-5, with 10 bases matching TRBD2. The CDR3 spans 15 residues. The germline V gene encodes CDR1 MNHEY and CDR2 SMNVEV (reference sequence). Losses at the gene ends were 5 bases for V and 5 bases for J; bases not matched to a gene: 8. The CDR3 region is CASSLKRGGTETQYF. The CDR3 nucleotides read TGTGCCAGCAGTCTAAAGCGGGGGGGCACGGAGACCCAGTACTTC.

V usage is TRBV7-9 and J usage is TRBJ2-2; the D is unclear. This CDR3 has 15 amino acids. The germline V and J ends were trimmed by 5 bases and 2 bases, with 12 bases remaining between them. Germline CDR1 SEHNR, CDR2 FQNEAQ (reference sequence). CDR3 residues: CASSKATANTGELFF. The CDR3 DNA sequence: TGTGCCAGCAGCAAAGCTACAGCTAACACCGGGGAGCTGTTTTTT.

In its sample, this clone was seen once. The chain recombines TRBV5-1 with TRBJ1-1, with D possibly matching TRBD1 (6 bases). The CDR3 covers 14 residues. The germline gives CDR1 SGHRS, CDR2 YFSETQ. V lost 4 bases and J lost 4, with 14 bases in between. CDR3 sequence: CASSPGTPGTEAFF. DNA of the CDR3: TGCGCCAGCAGCCCCGGGACACCGGGCACTGAAGCTTTCTTT.

The chain joins TRBV5-6 to TRBJ2-7; 7 nucleotides match TRBD2. The CDR3 has 15 residues. Trimming cost V 1 base and J 3 bases; bases outside gene matches: 7. Germline loops: CDR1 SGHDT, CDR2 YYEEEE. The CDR3 here is CASSLRGLADYEQYF. CDR3 coding DNA: TGTGCCAGCAGCTTGCGTGGCCTAGCGGACTACGAGCAGTACTTC.

The chain combines TRBV9 with TRBJ2-3; 10 nucleotides agree with TRBD1. Germline trimming cut 3 bases from V and 4 bases from J; bases unmatched to any gene: 5. CDR3 size: 15 residues. Germline V CDR1 and CDR2: SGDLS, YYNGEE. The DNA of the CDR3 is TGTGCCAGCAGCGCGACAGGGGGCTGGGCAGATACGCAGTATTTT. This sequence encodes CASSATGGWADTQYF.

The gene calls are TRBV19 and TRBJ1-1, with 12 bases matching TRBD1. J was trimmed by 3 bases and V by 4 bases; bases with no gene match: 9. The CDR3 extends over 17 amino acids. The germline CDR1 and CDR2 sequences are LNHDA and SQIVND (reference sequence). CDR3 nucleotide sequence: TGTGCCAGTAGTACCTTCCCGGGACAGGGGGCGGACACTGAAGCTTTCTTT. This encodes CASSTFPGQGADTEAFF.

J is TRBJ2-1 and V is TRBV6-6; weak D call: TRBD1 (6 bases). Looked up from germline, CDR1 is MNHNY and CDR2 is SVGAGI (reference sequence). V lost 6 bases and J 7 bases, leaving 19 bases between the germline ends. CDR3 length: 15 residues. This chain's CDR3 is CASSRSTGPGNEQFF. The CDR3 coding sequence is TGTGCCAGCAGCCGATCCACAGGGCCGGGGAATGAGCAGTTCTTC.

The chain recombines TRBV29-1 with TRBJ2-7, with a weak D call TRBD2 (5 bases). Germline CDR1 and CDR2: SQVTM and ANQGSEA. The CDR3 covers 15 residues. Trimming took 0 bases from V and 4 from J, leaving 16 bases between them. The CDR3 DNA sequence: TGCAGCGTTGAAGATCCAGAGGGTACGTTTTACGAGCAGTACTTC. It codes for CSVEDPEGTFYEQYF.

This clone was found a few times. J is TRBJ2-5 and V is TRBV5-1, with D possibly matching TRBD1 (6 bases). The CDR3 is 14 residues long. Germline V gives CDR1 SGHRS, CDR2 YFSETQ. Trimming took 2 bases from V and 5 from J, leaving 13 bases between them. CDR3 DNA sequence: TGCGCCAGCAGCTTACAGGGTAGGTTGGAGACCCAGTACTTC. It yields the protein CASSLQGRLETQYF.

V and J are TRBV19 and TRBJ1-4; D not certain. Germline V gene data show CDR1 as LNHDA and CDR2 as SQIVND (reference sequence). The CDR3 contains 16 residues. Trimming removed 1 base from V and 4 bases from J, with 13 bases in between. In DNA, the CDR3 is TGTGCCAGTAGTATAGGAGGGCGCAGATATAATGAAAAACTGTTTTTT. Its translation is CASSIGGRRYNEKLFF. Complete variable domain (other parts from reference TRBV19 and TRBJ1-4): DGGITQSPKYLFRKEGQNVTLSCEQNLNHDAMYWYRQDPGQGLRLIYYSQIVNDFQKGDIAEGYSVSREKKESFPLTVTSAQKNPTAFYLCASSIGGRRYNEKLFFGSGTQLSVL.

This clone showed up just a few times. The chain links TRBV6-5 to TRBJ1-6, with D possibly being TRBD1 (5 bases). The length of the CDR3 is 15 residues. Germline V gene sequence: CDR1 MNHEY, CDR2 SVGAGI. The ends were cut back, 5 bases at V and 7 bases at J, with 15 bases in the middle. The chain's CDR3 is CASSIKTVTNSPLHF. The CDR3 DNA is TGTGCCAGCAGTATCAAGACAGTAACCAATTCACCCCTCCACTTT.

The genes are TRBV18 and TRBJ2-1; tentative D call: TRBD1 (6 bases). Germline CDR1 and CDR2: KGHSH and LQKENI. This CDR3 spans 16 amino acids. V dropped 6 bases and J dropped 2 bases, with 17 bases sitting between them. CDR3 protein: CASSQRAGVTYNEQFF. DNA of the CDR3: TGTGCCAGCTCCCAACGGGCAGGGGTGACCTACAATGAGCAGTTCTTC. Supplemented by reference TRBV18 and TRBJ2-1, the full variable domain reads NAGVMQNPRHLVRRRGQEARLRCSPMKGHSHVYWYRQLPEEGLKFMVYLQKENIIDESGMPKERFSAEFPKEGPSILRIQQVVRGDSAAYFCASSQRAGVTYNEQFFGPGTRLTVL.

This clone has a single count. The J gene is TRBJ1-2, the V gene TRBV9, with a weak D call TRBD1 (5 bases). Germline-derived CDR1 and CDR2 are SGDLS and YYNGEE. V lost 4 bases and J lost 6, with 19 bases in between. This CDR3 has 15 residues. The CDR3 protein is CASSPDAGITHGYTF. The CDR3 region has the DNA TGTGCCAGCAGCCCGGACGCAGGGATAACTCATGGCTACACCTTC.

A single count supports this clone. DNA for the CDR3: TGTGCCAGCAGTTTATCAGGAGATCCGGACAGGGTGGATGGCTACACCTTC. It specifies CASSLSGDPDRVDGYTF. V and J are TRBV27 and TRBJ1-2; 8 bases map to TRBD1. J lost 6 bases, V lost 0 bases, and 12 bases had no gene match. The CDR3 totals 17 residues. Per the germline V gene, CDR1 is MNHEY and CDR2 is SMNVEV (reference sequence).

Comments on this clone: The same CDR3 arises from other DNA sequences in this sample as well. The CDR3 spells CASSLGRGYEQYF. CDR3 nucleotide sequence: TGTGCCAGCAGTTTGGGCAGGGGGTACGAGCAGTACTTC. V usage is TRBV27 and J usage is TRBJ2-7; TRBD1 aligns across 7 bases. The ends lost 3 bases at V and 4 bases at J; junction bases unmatched: 3. Germline lookup yields CDR1 MNHEY and CDR2 SMNVEV (reference sequence). There are 13 residues in the CDR3.

This chain uses TRBV2 with TRBJ1-5, with no clear D. V was cut by 7 bases and J by 1 base, with 14 bases left in between. Germline CDR1 is SNHLY and CDR2 is FYNNEI. The CDR3 totals 15 residues. In DNA form, the CDR3 reads TGTGCCAGCACCGGGAGACTCGGGAGCAATCAGCCCCAGCATTTT. Its translation is CASTGRLGSNQPQHF.

The chain is built from TRBV6-1 and TRBJ2-3; TRBD2 matches at 13 bases. J was trimmed by 4 bases and V by 4 bases; bases with no gene match: 2. CDR3 length equals 15 residues. Germline CDR1 and CDR2: MNHNS and SASEGT. The CDR3 protein is CASSVLAGGPDTQYF. In DNA, the CDR3 is TGTGCCAGCAGTGTACTAGCGGGGGGGCCAGATACGCAGTATTTT.

The V gene is TRBV6-5, the J gene TRBJ1-2; D gene uncertain. V was pared by 4 bases and J by 3 bases, with 18 bases between. The CDR3 contains 16 residues. Per germline, CDR1 MNHEY and CDR2 SVGAGI. The CDR3: CASSSEWSEEDYGYTF. DNA for the CDR3: TGTGCCAGCAGTTCCGAGTGGTCGGAAGAGGACTATGGCTACACCTTC.

In the case of this clone: Distinct nucleotide sequences in the sample also encode this CDR3. The chain combines TRBV27 with TRBJ1-6; D is ambiguous. Looked up from germline, CDR1 is MNHEY and CDR2 is SMNVEV (reference sequence). This CDR3 has 12 residues. V was clipped by 2 bases and J by 6 bases, with 2 bases between them. This chain's CDR3 is CASSLRNSPLHF. The CDR3 nucleotides read TGTGCCAGCAGTTTACGTAATTCACCCCTCCACTTT.

This clone appeared once. The chain joins TRBV27 to TRBJ2-3; 10 nucleotides align to TRBD1. This CDR3 has 15 amino acids. The germline CDR1 and CDR2 sequences are MNHEY and SMNVEV (reference sequence). Trimming took 5 bases from V and 5 from J; bases not matched to a gene: 7. The chain's CDR3 is CASSGPGQGKDTQYF. CDR3 nucleotides: TGTGCCAGCAGTGGTCCGGGACAGGGGAAAGATACGCAGTATTTT.

This chain uses TRBV5-1 with TRBJ2-1; the match to TRBD2 covers 7 bases. V shed 1 base and J 0 bases; nucleotides not matched to a gene: 4. Germline V gives CDR1 SGHRS, CDR2 YFSETQ. The CDR3 is 16 amino acids. CDR3 protein: CASSLFGGSSYNEQFF. The DNA of the CDR3 is TGCGCCAGCAGCTTGTTCGGGGGGAGCTCCTACAATGAGCAGTTCTTC.

This clone was seen only once. The chain is built from TRBV14 and TRBJ1-4; D not resolved. The CDR3 is 13 amino acids. Trimming pared 2 bases from V and 5 bases from J, leaving 6 bases between. Germline values: CDR1 SGHDN, CDR2 FVKESK. CDR3 sequence reads: CASSQNSNEKLFF. As DNA, the CDR3 is TGTGCCAGCAGCCAAAACTCAAATGAAAAACTGTTTTTT.

The genes are TRBV4-1 and TRBJ1-6, with D tentatively TRBD1 (5 bases). Looked up from germline, CDR1 is MGHRA and CDR2 is YSYEKL. Trimming removed 1 base from V and 0 bases from J, with 10 bases in between. This CDR3 region has 17 residues. Here the CDR3 DNA reads TGCGCCAGCAGCCAAGGCAGACAGAGCTCCTATAATTCACCCCTCCACTTT. Translation: CASSQGRQSSYNSPLHF.

Only a few counts were recorded for this clone. CDR3: CAWDRQPIYEQYF. The CDR3 DNA sequence: TGTGCCTGGGACAGGCAACCCATCTACGAGCAGTACTTC. The gene calls are TRBV30 and TRBJ2-7; perhaps TRBD1 as D (6 bases). This CDR3 contains 13 residues. Germline CDR1 GTSNPN, CDR2 SVGIG (reference sequence). V shed 5 bases and J shed 3 bases, with 14 bases lying between them. Filled out from reference TRBV30 and TRBJ2-7, the complete variable domain reads SQTIHQWPATLVQPVGSPLSLECTVEGTSNPNLYWYRQAAGRGLQLLFYSVGIGQISSEVPQNLSASRPQDRQFILSSKKLLLSDSGFYLCAWDRQPIYEQYFGPGTRLTVT.

The chain employs TRBV30 and TRBJ1-1, with D possibly being TRBD1 (5 bases). This CDR3 comprises 14 residues. Trimming removed 3 bases from V and 3 bases from J, with 14 bases in between. The germline CDR1 and CDR2 sequences are GTSNPN and SVGIG (reference sequence). The CDR3 reads CAWRVLGGDTEAFF. The CDR3 DNA is TGTGCCTGGAGGGTTTTGGGGGGTGACACTGAAGCTTTCTTT.